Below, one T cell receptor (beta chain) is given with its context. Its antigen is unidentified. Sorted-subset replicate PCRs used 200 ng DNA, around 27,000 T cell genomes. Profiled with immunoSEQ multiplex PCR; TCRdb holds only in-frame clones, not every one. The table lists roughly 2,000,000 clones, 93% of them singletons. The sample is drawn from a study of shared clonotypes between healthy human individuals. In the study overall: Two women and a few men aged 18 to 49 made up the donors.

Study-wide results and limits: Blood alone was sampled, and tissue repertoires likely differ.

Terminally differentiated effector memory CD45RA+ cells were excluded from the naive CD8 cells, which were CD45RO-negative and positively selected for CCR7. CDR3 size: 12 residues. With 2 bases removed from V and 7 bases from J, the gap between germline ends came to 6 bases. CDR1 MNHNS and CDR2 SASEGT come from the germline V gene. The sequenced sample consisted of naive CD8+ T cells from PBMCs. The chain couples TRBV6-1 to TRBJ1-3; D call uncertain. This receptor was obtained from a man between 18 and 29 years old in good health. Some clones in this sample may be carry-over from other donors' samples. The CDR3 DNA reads TGTGCCAGCAGTGAACCCGACAACACCATATATTTT. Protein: CASSEPDNTIYF.